This T cell receptor (beta chain) comes out of a study of T cell changes during pregnancy in multiple sclerosis. V was pared by 3 bases and J by 7 bases, with 10 bases between. CDR1 SEHNR and CDR2 FQNEAQ come from the germline V gene (reference sequence). The CDR3 has 13 residues. Libraries were prepared by immunoSEQ multiplex PCR; TCRdb keeps only in-frame clonotypes and omits some of them. The sample lists fewer than 65,000 clones; roughly nine tenths were seen once. The input for sequencing was CD8+ T cells from peripheral blood mononuclear cells, taken after pregnancy. This chain connects TRBV7-9 to TRBJ2-1; TRBD1 is a possible D gene (6 bases). This TCR derives from a female donor with multiple sclerosis, enrolled in a pregnancy study. The CDR3, as DNA: TGTGCCAGCAGCTTTTACAGGGTAAATGAGCAGTTCTTC. Translation gives CASSFYRVNEQFF. The full variable domain, its missing parts supplied by reference TRBV7-9 and TRBJ2-1, is DTGVSQNPRHKITKRGQNVTFRCDPISEHNRLYWYRQTLGQGPEFLTYFQNEAQLEKSRLLSDRFSAERPKGSFSTLEIQRTEQGDSAMYLCASSFYRVNEQFFGPGTRLTVL.